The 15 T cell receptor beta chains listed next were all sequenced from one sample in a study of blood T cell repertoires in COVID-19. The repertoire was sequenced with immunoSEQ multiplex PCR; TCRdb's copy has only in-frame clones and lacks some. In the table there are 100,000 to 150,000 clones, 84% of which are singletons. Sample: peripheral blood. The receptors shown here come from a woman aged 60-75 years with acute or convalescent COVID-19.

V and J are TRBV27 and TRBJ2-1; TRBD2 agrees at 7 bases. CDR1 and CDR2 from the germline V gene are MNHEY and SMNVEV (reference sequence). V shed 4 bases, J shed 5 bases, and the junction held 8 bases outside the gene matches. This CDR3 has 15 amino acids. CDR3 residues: CASSSLAAINNEQFF. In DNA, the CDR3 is TGTGCCAGCAGTTCCCTAGCGGCGATTAACAATGAGCAGTTCTTC.

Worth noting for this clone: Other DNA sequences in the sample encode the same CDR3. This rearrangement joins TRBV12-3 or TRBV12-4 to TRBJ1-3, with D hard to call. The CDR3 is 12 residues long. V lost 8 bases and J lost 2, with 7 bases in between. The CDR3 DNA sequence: TGTGCCAGCGGCCTGACTGGAAACACCATATATTTT. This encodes CASGLTGNTIYF.

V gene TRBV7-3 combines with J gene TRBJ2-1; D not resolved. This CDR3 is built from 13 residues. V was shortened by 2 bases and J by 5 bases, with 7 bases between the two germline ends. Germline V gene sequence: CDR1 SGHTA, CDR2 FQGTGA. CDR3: CASSLPDNNEQFF. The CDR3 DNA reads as TGTGCCAGCAGCTTACCTGACAACAATGAGCAGTTCTTC.

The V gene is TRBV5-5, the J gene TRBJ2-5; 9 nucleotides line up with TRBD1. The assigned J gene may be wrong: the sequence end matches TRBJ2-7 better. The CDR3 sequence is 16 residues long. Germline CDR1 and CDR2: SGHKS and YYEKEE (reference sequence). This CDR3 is CASSLGSPGQGYEQYF. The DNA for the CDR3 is TGTGCCAGCAGCTTGGGATCCCCGGGACAGGGATACGAGCAGTACTTC.

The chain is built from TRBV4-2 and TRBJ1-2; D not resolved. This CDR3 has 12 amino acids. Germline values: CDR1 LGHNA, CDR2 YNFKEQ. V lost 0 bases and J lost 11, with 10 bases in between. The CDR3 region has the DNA TGTGCCAGCAGCCAAGATCGCGGGGAATACACCTTC. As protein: CASSQDRGEYTF.

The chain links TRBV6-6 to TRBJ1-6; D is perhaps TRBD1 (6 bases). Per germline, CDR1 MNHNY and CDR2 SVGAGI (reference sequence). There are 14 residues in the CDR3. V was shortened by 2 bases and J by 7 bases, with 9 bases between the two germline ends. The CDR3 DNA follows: TGTGCCAGCAGTTACCGGGGACAAAATTCACCCCTCCACTTT. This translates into CASSYRGQNSPLHF.

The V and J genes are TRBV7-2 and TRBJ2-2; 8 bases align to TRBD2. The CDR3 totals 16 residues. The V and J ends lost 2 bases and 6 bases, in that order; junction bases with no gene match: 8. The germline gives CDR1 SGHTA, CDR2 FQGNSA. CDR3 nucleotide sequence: TGTGCCAGCAGCTTAAATCCCGGGGGGGCTGCCGGGGAGCTGTTTTTT. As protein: CASSLNPGGAAGELFF. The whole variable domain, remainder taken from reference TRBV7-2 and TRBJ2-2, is GAGVSQSPSNKVTEKGKDVELRCDPISGHTALYWYRQSLGQGLEFLIYFQGNSAPDKSGLPSDRFSAERTGGSVSTLTIQRTQQEDSAVYLCASSLNPGGAAGELFFGEGSRLTVL.

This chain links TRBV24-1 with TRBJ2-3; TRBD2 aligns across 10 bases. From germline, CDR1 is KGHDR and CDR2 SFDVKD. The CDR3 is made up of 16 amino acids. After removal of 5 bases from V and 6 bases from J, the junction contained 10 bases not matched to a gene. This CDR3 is CATSGTSGGAEDTQYF. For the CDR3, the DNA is TGTGCCACCAGTGGTACCAGCGGGGGGGCCGAGGATACGCAGTATTTT.

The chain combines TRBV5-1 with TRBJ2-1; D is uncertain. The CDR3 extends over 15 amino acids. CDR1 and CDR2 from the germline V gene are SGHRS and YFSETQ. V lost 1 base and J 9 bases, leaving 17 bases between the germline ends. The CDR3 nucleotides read TGCGCCAGCAGCTTGTACCTAGACGGCTCGGGTGAGCAGTTCTTC. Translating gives CASSLYLDGSGEQFF.

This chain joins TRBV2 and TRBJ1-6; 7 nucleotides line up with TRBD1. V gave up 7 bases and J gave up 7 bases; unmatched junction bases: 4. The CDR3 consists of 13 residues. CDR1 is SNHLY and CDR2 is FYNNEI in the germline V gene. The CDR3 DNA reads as TGTGCCAGCAAGCCAGGGGGAAATTCACCCCTCCACTTT. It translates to CASKPGGNSPLHF.

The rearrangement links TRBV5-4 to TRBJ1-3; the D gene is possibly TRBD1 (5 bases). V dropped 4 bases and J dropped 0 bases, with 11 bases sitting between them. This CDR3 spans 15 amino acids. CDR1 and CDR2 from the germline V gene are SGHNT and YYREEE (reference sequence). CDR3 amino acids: CASSLDSYSGNTIYF. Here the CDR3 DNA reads TGTGCCAGCAGCCTTGACAGTTACTCTGGAAACACCATATATTTT.

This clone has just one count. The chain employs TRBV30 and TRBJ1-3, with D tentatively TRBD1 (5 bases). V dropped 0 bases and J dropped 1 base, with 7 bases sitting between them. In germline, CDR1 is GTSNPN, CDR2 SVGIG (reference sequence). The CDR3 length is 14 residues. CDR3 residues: CAWSVRGSGNTIYF. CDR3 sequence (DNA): TGTGCCTGGAGTGTAAGGGGTTCTGGAAACACCATATATTTT.

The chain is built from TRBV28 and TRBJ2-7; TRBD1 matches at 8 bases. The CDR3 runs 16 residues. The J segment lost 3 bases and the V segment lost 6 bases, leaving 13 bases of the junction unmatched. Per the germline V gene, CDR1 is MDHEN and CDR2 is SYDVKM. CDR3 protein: CASSVQPGQVLYEQYF. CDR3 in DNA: TGTGCCAGCAGCGTCCAACCGGGACAGGTCCTCTACGAGCAGTACTTC.

In DNA, the CDR3 is TGTGCCAGCAGCGAGGGATCTTGGACTAGGGGTCATGAGCAGTTCTTC. It yields the protein CASSEGSWTRGHEQFF. This chain joins TRBV7-3 and TRBJ2-1; 7 positions match TRBD2. The ends lost 5 bases at V and 8 bases at J; junction bases unmatched: 15. The germline gives CDR1 SGHTA, CDR2 FQGTGA. This CDR3 comprises 16 residues.

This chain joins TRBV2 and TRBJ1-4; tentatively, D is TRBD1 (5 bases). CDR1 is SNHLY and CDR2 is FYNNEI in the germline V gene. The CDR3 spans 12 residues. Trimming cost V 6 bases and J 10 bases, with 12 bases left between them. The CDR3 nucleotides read TGTGCCAGCAGCGCACAGGAATTAAAACTGTTTTTT. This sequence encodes CASSAQELKLFF.